These T cell receptor beta chains were read from a single sample in a study of OX40 agonist ivuxolimab in advanced cancers. Data came from immunoSEQ multiplex PCR; TCRdb stores just in-frame clones and leaves some out. The table includes fewer than 95,000 clones, about 80% detected once. Source: CD4+ or CD8+ T cells sorted from blood, taken in a trial of the OX40 agonist ivuxolimab. Every receptor here comes from an adult with an advanced solid tumor such as melanoma, head and neck, liver or kidney cancer. Both conserved end residues are part of each CDR3. D genes are given only for firm matches. Only some rows state a clone size, as once, few, many or a class for expanded clones.

length	size	D	V	J	DNA	CDR3
14	.	.	TRBV7-2	TRBJ1-1	TGTGCCAGCAGCGCAACAGGGCTTGTCACTGAAGCTTTCTTT	CASSATGLVTEAFF
13	.	TRBD1	TRBV27	TRBJ2-2	TGTGCCACCCTGAGACAGGGCACCGGGGAGCTGTTTTTT	CATLRQGTGELFF
14	.	.	TRBV6-6	TRBJ1-5	TGTGCCAGCAGTTACTTGGGGGACGCTCAGCCCCAGCATTTT	CASSYLGDAQPQHF
15	.	TRBD1	TRBV2	TRBJ1-5	TGTGCCAGCAACCGGGACAGGGTTGGCAATCAGCCCCAGCATTTT	CASNRDRVGNQPQHF
12	once	.	TRBV15	TRBJ2-7	TGTGCCACCAGCACGGGGGCCTACGAGCAGTACTTC	CATSTGAYEQYF
15	.	.	TRBV13	TRBJ1-1	TGTGCCAGCAGCTTTGCGTGGGAAAGGGACACTGAAGCTTTCTTT	CASSFAWERDTEAFF
16	.	TRBD1	TRBV30	TRBJ2-7	TGTGCCTGGAGTCGTGGGACAGGGGGTTTGATCCACGAGCAGTACTTC	CAWSRGTGGLIHEQYF
13	.	.	TRBV6-4	TRBJ2-1	TGTGCCAGCAGCCGTAGCTCCTACAATGAGCAGTTCTTC	CASSRSSYNEQFF
14	.	.	TRBV21-1	TRBJ2-7	TGTGCCAGCAGCAAAGGGGACAGGATCCACGAGCAGTACTTC	CASSKGDRIHEQYF
12	.	.	TRBV6-5	TRBJ1-5	TGTGCCAGCAGGTCAGGGAATCAGCCCCAGCATTTT	CASRSGNQPQHF
12	.	.	TRBV2	TRBJ2-1	TGTGCCAGCGGAGGGACCGACAATGAGCAGTTCTTC	CASGGTDNEQFF
16	.	.	TRBV15	TRBJ2-2	TGTGCCACCAGCAGAGATCTGCCAGGGCGGACCGGGGAGCTGTTTTTT	CATSRDLPGRTGELFF
13	.	.	TRBV13	TRBJ1-3	TGTGCCAGCAGCTTAAGTCAGTTAAACACCATATATTTT	CASSLSQLNTIYF
13	.	.	TRBV10-3	TRBJ2-1	TGTGCCATCAGTGAGGGGGGCCCCAATGAGCAGTTCTTC	CAISEGGPNEQFF
16	.	.	TRBV10-1	TRBJ2-2	TGCGCCAGCAGTGACCCTCCCGAGACAAACACCGGGGAGCTGTTTTTT	CASSDPPETNTGELFF
13	.	.	TRBV28	TRBJ2-4	TGTGCCAGCAGTTTTTCATCCGGACTCATTCAGTACTTC	CASSFSSGLIQYF
13	.	.	TRBV2	TRBJ1-3	TGTGCCAGCGGGGGGGCGGCTGGAAACACCATATATTTT	CASGGAAGNTIYF
13	once	.	TRBV11-2	TRBJ1-2	TGTGCCAGCAGCTTCGGGGTCTTCTATGGCTACACCTTC	CASSFGVFYGYTF
12	.	.	TRBV28	TRBJ1-1	TGTGCCAGCGGCAGAAGAAACACTGAAGCTTTCTTT	CASGRRNTEAFF
15	few	.	TRBV27	TRBJ1-6	TGTGCCAGCAGCGTAGTCATAAACCCCCTCGGGGCCCTCCACTTT	CASSVVINPLGALHF
16	.	TRBD1	TRBV5-4	TRBJ1-2	TGTGCCAGCAGCTTGAGGCCGACAGGGGAGGTGGGTGGCTACACCTTC	CASSLRPTGEVGGYTF
13	few	.	TRBV6-5	TRBJ1-5	TGTGCCAGCAGCCAGGGACTGGATCAGCCCCAGCATTTT	CASSQGLDQPQHF
15	.	TRBD2	TRBV6-1	TRBJ2-2	TGTGCCACCTGGAAGACGGGGGGAAGCACCGGGGAGCTGTTTTTT	CATWKTGGSTGELFF
15	.	TRBD1	TRBV11-3	TRBJ2-7	TGTGCCAGCAGCTGCCGGGACAGACAACCTTACGAGCAGTACTTC	CASSCRDRQPYEQYF
16	.	.	TRBV5-1	TRBJ1-1	TGCGCCAGCAGCTTGGCGGGCAGGGCGACTGACACTGAAGCTTTCTTT	CASSLAGRATDTEAFF
16	.	.	TRBV21-1	TRBJ2-3	TGTGCCAGCAGCAGCGGACAGGGGGAGGGCACAGATACGCAGTATTTT	CASSSGQGEGTDTQYF
16	.	.	TRBV5-4	TRBJ2-1	TGTGCCAGCAGCTTGTACGTAGATCTACCGAACAATGAGCAGTTCTTC	CASSLYVDLPNNEQFF
14	.	TRBD1	TRBV2	TRBJ2-1	TGTGCCAGCCGAGGGGACAGGGGTTATTATGAGCAGTTCTTC	CASRGDRGYYEQFF
16	.	TRBD1	TRBV4-3	TRBJ2-2	TGCGCCAGCAAACAGGGGTCTTCTCCGAACACCGGGGAGCTGTTTTTT	CASKQGSSPNTGELFF
11	few	.	TRBV20-1	TRBJ2-5	TGCAGTGCTCCGAAGGGAGAGACCCAGTACTTC	CSAPKGETQYF
12	.	.	TRBV4-3	TRBJ1-1	TGCGCCAGCAGCTCGGGGGGGACTGAAGCTTTCTTT	CASSSGGTEAFF
12	.	.	TRBV6-6	TRBJ2-1	TGTGCCAGCAGTTACGCTTTCAATGAGCAGTTCTTC	CASSYAFNEQFF
15	.	.	TRBV5-4	TRBJ2-7	TGTGCCAGCAGCTTGGCCGGGAGAGGAGGGGGCGAGCAGTACTTC	CASSLAGRGGGEQYF
11	.	.	TRBV19	TRBJ1-1	TGTGCCAGTAGGTGGACAGAGAAAGCTTTCTTT	CASRWTEKAFF
14	.	.	TRBV5-1	TRBJ1-2	TGCGCCAGCAGCTTGGAGCCAGATAACTATGGCTACACCTTC	CASSLEPDNYGYTF
13	.	TRBD1	TRBV28	TRBJ1-2	TGTGCCAGCAGGAGACAGGGGAACTATGGCTACACCTTC	CASRRQGNYGYTF
16	once	TRBD1	TRBV19	TRBJ2-2	TGTGCCAGTAGTGATACAGGGGGTGGTAACACCGGGGAGCTGTTTTTT	CASSDTGGGNTGELFF
11	many	.	TRBV11-2	TRBJ2-7	TGTGCCAGCAGCCCGTCCTACGAGCAGTACTTC	CASSPSYEQYF
16	.	.	TRBV4-1	TRBJ1-6	TGCGCCAGCAGCCAAGACGGTCAGTTGGGTAATTCACCCCTCCACTTT	CASSQDGQLGNSPLHF
13	.	.	TRBV19	TRBJ1-1	TGTGCCAGTAGGGAGGGGGGCCTAACTGAAGCTTTCTTT	CASREGGLTEAFF
15	few	.	TRBV7-9	TRBJ1-2	TGTGCCAGCGCCCCGCGCCAGGATCTTAACTATGGCTACACCTTC	CASAPRQDLNYGYTF